A single sample gave rise to the 10 T cell receptor beta chains below, sequenced in a study of T cells in Graves' hyperthyroidism and ophthalmopathy. RNA transcripts gave rise to amplified TCR beta CDR3 regions. An initial round of RT-PCR targeting the TCR CDR3 relied on the HTBI primer set. A single record per CDR3 protein comes from TCRdb applying MiXCR to the multiplex PCR reads. The sample has hundreds of thousands of distinct CDR3 sequences; approximately 22% are singletons. Sequencing was performed on blood. These receptors were obtained from an older woman with Graves' ophthalmopathy.

The rearrangement joins TRBV6-1 to TRBJ1-5, with a tentative D call TRBD1 (5 bases). The CDR3 is 15 amino acids. Germline V CDR1 and CDR2: MNHNS, SASEGT. The V end was cut by 5 bases, the J end by 2 bases, with 13 bases between. The CDR3 is CASSTAGYGNQPQHF. The CDR3 DNA reads as TGTGCCAGCAGTACGGCAGGGTACGGCAATCAGCCCCAGCATTTT.

This clonotype was seen repeatedly, ten times or more. This chain links TRBV9 with TRBJ2-7; D not resolved. Germline loops: CDR1 SGDLS, CDR2 YYNGEE. The V end lost 3 bases, the J end lost 3 bases, and 4 bases lay between the germline ends. The CDR3 has 11 residues. CDR3 loop: CASSAIYEQYF. The CDR3, as DNA: TGTGCCAGCAGCGCGATCTACGAGCAGTACTTC. Together with reference TRBV9 and TRBJ2-7, the CDR3 gives the full variable domain: DSGVTQTPKHLITATGQRVTLRCSPRSGDLSVYWYQQSLDQGLQFLIQYYNGEERAKGNILERFSAQQFPDLHSELNLSSLELGDSALYFCASSAIYEQYFGPGTRLTVT.

This clonotype has a handful of counts. V gene TRBV28 combines with J gene TRBJ1-5; possible D gene TRBD1, 5 bases. V lost 2 bases and J 7 bases, leaving 15 bases between the germline ends. The CDR3 sequence is 15 residues long. The germline gives CDR1 MDHEN, CDR2 SYDVKM. CDR3 amino acids: CASSLGGQGGQPQHF. CDR3 nucleotide sequence: TGTGCCAGCAGTTTAGGTGGGCAGGGAGGACAGCCCCAGCATTTT. Filled out from reference TRBV28 and TRBJ1-5, the complete variable domain reads DVKVTQSSRYLVKRTGEKVFLECVQDMDHENMFWYRQDPGLGLRLIYFSYDVKMKEKGDIPEGYSVSREKKERFSLILESASTNQTSMYLCASSLGGQGGQPQHFGDGTRLSIL.

This clonotype was seen repeatedly, ten times or more. The rearrangement uses TRBV20-1 and TRBJ2-1, with 8 bases matching TRBD2. Germline values: CDR1 DFQATT, CDR2 SNEGSKA (reference sequence). V lost 2 bases to trimming and J lost 6 bases; unmatched junction nucleotides: 9. The CDR3 contains 15 residues. CDR3 residues: CSARLPGGPGNEQFF. The CDR3 DNA follows: TGCAGTGCTAGACTTCCGGGAGGGCCCGGCAATGAGCAGTTCTTC.

The chain recombines TRBV20-1 with TRBJ2-1; D is uncertain. There are 16 residues in the CDR3. V was clipped by 3 bases and J by 0 bases, with 15 bases between them. The germline CDR1 and CDR2 sequences are DFQATT and SNEGSKA (reference sequence). In DNA, the CDR3 is TGCAGTGCTAGCGGTCGCCAGTCGAACTCCTACAATGAGCAGTTCTTC. It specifies CSASGRQSNSYNEQFF.

This clonotype was seen at least ten times. J is TRBJ2-7 and V is TRBV15, with a weak D call TRBD1 (6 bases). The CDR3 is made up of 14 amino acids. Germline V gene lookup returns CDR1 LNHNV and CDR2 YYDKDF (reference sequence). V lost 8 bases and J 3 bases, leaving 17 bases between the germline ends. The chain's CDR3 is CATQATGTHYEQYF. CDR3 coding DNA: TGTGCCACCCAAGCGACAGGCACCCACTACGAGCAGTACTTC.

This chain links TRBV6-5 with TRBJ1-3, with TRBD1 matching 8 bases. The junction had 7 bases not matched to a gene; V was cut back by 6 bases and J by 3 bases. In germline, CDR1 is MNHEY, CDR2 SVGAGI. CDR3 length: 15 residues. The CDR3 region has the DNA TGTGCCAGCAGCTACGGACAGGGTATTGGAAACACCATATATTTT. It codes for CASSYGQGIGNTIYF.

Many counts were recorded for this clonotype. The chain has TRBV30 and TRBJ1-2; D gene unclear. CDR1 and CDR2 (germline): GTSNPN, SVGIG (reference sequence). V was cut by 3 bases and J by 2 bases, with 7 bases left in between. This CDR3 is built from 12 residues. CDR3 loop: CAWSGTNYGYTF. The DNA of the CDR3 is TGTGCCTGGAGCGGCACAAACTATGGCTACACCTTC.

V is TRBV20-1 and J is TRBJ2-7; 7 bases align to TRBD2. The germline gives CDR1 DFQATT, CDR2 SNEGSKA (reference sequence). V lost 6 bases and J lost 3; bases outside the gene matches: 8. The CDR3 is 13 amino acids. CDR3: CSAHTGTNYEQYF. The CDR3 nucleotides are TGCAGTGCACACACCGGGACTAACTACGAGCAGTACTTC.

The chain links TRBV19 to TRBJ2-1, with TRBD2 identical over 11 bases. CDR3 length equals 16 residues. V dropped 6 bases and J dropped 1; count of bases not matched to a gene: 5. Germline V gene data show CDR1 as LNHDA and CDR2 as SQIVND (reference sequence). As DNA, the CDR3 is TGTGCCAGTAGCACGGGACTAGCGGATTCCTACAATGAGCAGTTCTTC. Amino acids: CASSTGLADSYNEQFF.